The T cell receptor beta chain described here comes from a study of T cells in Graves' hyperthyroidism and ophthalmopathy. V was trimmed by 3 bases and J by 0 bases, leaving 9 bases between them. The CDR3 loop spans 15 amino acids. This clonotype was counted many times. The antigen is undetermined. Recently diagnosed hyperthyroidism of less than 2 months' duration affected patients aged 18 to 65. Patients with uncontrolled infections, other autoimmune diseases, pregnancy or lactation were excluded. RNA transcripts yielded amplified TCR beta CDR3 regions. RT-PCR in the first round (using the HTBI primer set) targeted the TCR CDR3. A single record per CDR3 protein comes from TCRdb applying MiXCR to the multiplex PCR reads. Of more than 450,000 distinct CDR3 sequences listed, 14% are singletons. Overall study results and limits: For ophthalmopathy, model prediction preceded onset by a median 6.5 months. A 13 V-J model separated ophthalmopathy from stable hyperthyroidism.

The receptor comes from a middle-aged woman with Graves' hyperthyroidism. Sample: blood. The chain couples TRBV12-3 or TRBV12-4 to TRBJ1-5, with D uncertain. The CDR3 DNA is TGTGCCAGCAGTTTGAGTCAAAATAGCAATCAGCCCCAGCATTTT. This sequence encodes CASSLSQNSNQPQHF.